Shown below are 8 T cell receptor beta chains from a single sample sequenced in a study of regulatory T cells in long-lasting Graves disease. The sample's time point: newly diagnosed GD, antithyroid drugs for less than 3 months. The TCR library was made from RNA extracted from PBMCs. Library construction for TCR beta used iRepertoire HTBI primers and Arm-PCR of CDR3 regions. TCRdb reanalysed the multiplex PCR reads using MiXCR and keeps one entry per CDR3 protein. The table has some 370,000 distinct CDR3 sequences, 12% seen once. These data were likewise used in another study, on T cells in Graves' hyperthyroidism and ophthalmopathy.

This specimen consisted of peripheral blood mononuclear cells (PBMCs), obtained at new diagnosis, from a patient treated with antithyroid drugs. The source is a woman aged 18-35 years with Graves disease.

The V and J genes are TRBV4-1 and TRBJ2-5; 7 bases are a match to TRBD1. The V gene's germline CDR1 is MGHRA and CDR2 YSYEKL. V lost 4 bases to trimming and J lost 2 bases; unmatched junction nucleotides: 4. The CDR3 has 14 residues. This CDR3 is CASSRLTGQETQYF. As DNA, the CDR3 is TGCGCCAGCAGCCGACTGACAGGGCAAGAGACCCAGTACTTC.

This clonotype was recorded many times. This rearrangement joins TRBV11-1 to TRBJ2-3, with no clear D. V was pared by 4 bases and J by 3 bases, with 14 bases between. The length of the CDR3 is 15 residues. Germline V gives CDR1 SGHAT, CDR2 FQDESV (reference sequence). The CDR3 DNA follows: TGTGCCAGCAGCTCCGCGATCTCGAATACAGATACGCAGTATTTT. This gives the protein CASSSAISNTDTQYF.

This clonotype was found many times. The chain links TRBV5-1 to TRBJ2-3, with D perhaps being TRBD1 or TRBD2 (6 bases each). Germline values: CDR1 SGHRS, CDR2 YFSETQ. The CDR3 sequence is 13 residues long. The V end lost 8 bases, the J end lost 12 bases, and 22 bases lay between the germline ends. For the CDR3, the DNA is TGCGCCAGTCGGATGTGGGGGGCAGAAACACAGTATTTT. The encoded protein is CASRMWGAETQYF.

This clonotype was detected ten times or more. The chain uses TRBV6-4 and TRBJ2-1, with TRBD2 identical over 11 bases. Germline trimming cut 6 bases from V and 5 bases from J; bases unmatched to any gene: 6. The CDR3 runs 15 residues. Germline V gene sequence: CDR1 MRHNA, CDR2 SNTAGT. CDR3 protein: CASRILAGVNNEQFF. Written as DNA, the CDR3 is TGTGCCAGCAGGATACTAGCGGGAGTGAACAATGAGCAGTTCTTC.

This clonotype was observed at least ten times. The J gene is TRBJ2-7, the V gene TRBV2, with 7 nucleotides matching TRBD1. Per germline, CDR1 SNHLY and CDR2 FYNNEI. The CDR3 covers 13 residues. J gave up 10 bases and V 4 bases, and 10 bases lay outside the gene matches. The CDR3 DNA follows: TGTGCCAGCAGTGTAAGACAGGGATCCCATCAGTACGTC. Its protein product is CASSVRQGSHQYV.

This clonotype was detected ten times or more. The V gene is TRBV12-3 or TRBV12-4, the J gene TRBJ2-2, with D tentatively TRBD2 (6 bases). V shed 1 base and J shed 7 bases, with 10 bases lying between them. The CDR3 length is 14 residues. CDR3 region: CASSLDPGVGELFF. The CDR3 nucleotides are TGTGCCAGCAGTTTAGACCCGGGGGTCGGGGAGCTGTTTTTT.

In regard to this clonotype: It differs at one base from a far larger clone, so likely a read error. This chain's CDR3 is CASSYSTSSYNEQFF. The CDR3 nucleotides read TGTGCCAGCAGTTACTCTACCAGCTCCTACAATGAGCAGTTCTTC. The chain carries TRBV6-5 and TRBJ2-1, with D uncertain. The CDR3 spans 15 residues. Between the trimmed V and J ends, which lost 0 bases and 0 bases, there was a span of 6 bases. CDR1 and CDR2 from the germline V gene are MNHEY and SVGAGI.

This clonotype was recorded at least ten times. This chain connects TRBV6-1 to TRBJ2-1; TRBD2 aligns across 11 bases. This CDR3 spans 15 amino acids. V shed 6 bases, J shed 4 bases, and the junction held 5 bases outside the gene matches. CDR1 and CDR2 from the germline V gene are MNHNS and SASEGT. The CDR3 DNA reads TGTGCCAGCAGCGCTACTAGCGGGAGATACAATGAGCAGTTCTTC. It codes for CASSATSGRYNEQFF.